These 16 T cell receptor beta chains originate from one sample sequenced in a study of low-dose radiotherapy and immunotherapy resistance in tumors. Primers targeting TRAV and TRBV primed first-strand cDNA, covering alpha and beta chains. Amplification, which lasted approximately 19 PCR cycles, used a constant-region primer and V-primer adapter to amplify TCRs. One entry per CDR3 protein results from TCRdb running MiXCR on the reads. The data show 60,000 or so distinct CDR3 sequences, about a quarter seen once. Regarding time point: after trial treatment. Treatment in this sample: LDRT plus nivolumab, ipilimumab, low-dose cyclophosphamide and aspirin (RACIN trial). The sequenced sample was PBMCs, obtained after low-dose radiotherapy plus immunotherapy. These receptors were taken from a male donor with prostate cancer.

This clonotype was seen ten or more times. The DNA for the CDR3 is TGCGCCAGCAGCTTGGGAGGTAGCGGAGGCTACAATGAGCAGTTCTTC. Amino acid sequence: CASSLGGSGGYNEQFF. The genes are TRBV5-1 and TRBJ2-1, with D possibly being TRBD2 (6 bases). CDR3 length: 16 residues. V was cut by 0 bases and J by 3 bases, with 13 bases left in between. CDR1 is SGHRS, CDR2 YFSETQ, per germline.

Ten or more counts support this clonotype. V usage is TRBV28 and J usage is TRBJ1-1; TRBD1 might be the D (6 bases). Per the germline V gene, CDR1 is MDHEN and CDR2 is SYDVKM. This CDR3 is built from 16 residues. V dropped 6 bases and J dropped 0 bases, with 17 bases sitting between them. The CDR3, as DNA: TGTGCCAGCAGCAATTGGGGGGGCGCGGTGAACACTGAAGCTTTCTTT. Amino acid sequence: CASSNWGGAVNTEAFF.

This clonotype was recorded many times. CDR3 region: CASRGTSIAGTQYF. For the CDR3, the DNA is TGTGCCAGCAGGGGGACTAGCATCGCTGGGACCCAGTACTTC. The chain employs TRBV6-2 or TRBV6-3 and TRBJ2-5; 9 nucleotides agree with TRBD2. The V gene end was trimmed by 6 bases and the J gene end by 7 bases; junction bases not matched to a gene: 9. Germline CDR1 and CDR2: MNHEY and SVGEGT. The CDR3 has 14 residues.

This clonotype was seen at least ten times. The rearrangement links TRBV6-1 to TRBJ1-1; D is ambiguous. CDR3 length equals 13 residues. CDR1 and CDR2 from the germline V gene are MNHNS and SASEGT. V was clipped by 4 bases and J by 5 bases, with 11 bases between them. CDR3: CASSVTLQTEAFF. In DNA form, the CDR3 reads TGTGCCAGCAGTGTCACTTTGCAGACTGAAGCTTTCTTT.

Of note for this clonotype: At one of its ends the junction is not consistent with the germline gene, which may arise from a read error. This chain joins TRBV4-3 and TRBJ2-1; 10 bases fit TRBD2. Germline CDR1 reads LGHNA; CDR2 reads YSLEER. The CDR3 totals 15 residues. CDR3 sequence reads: CASSQNAATSGRALF. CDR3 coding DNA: TGCGCCAGCAGCCAAAATGCAGCGACTAGCGGGCGGGCACTCTTC.

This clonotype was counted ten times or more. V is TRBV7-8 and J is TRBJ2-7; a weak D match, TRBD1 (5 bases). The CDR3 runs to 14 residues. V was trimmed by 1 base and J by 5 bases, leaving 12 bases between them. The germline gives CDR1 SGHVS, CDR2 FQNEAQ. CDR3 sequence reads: CASSLDVARDEQYF. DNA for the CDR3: TGTGCCAGCAGCTTAGACGTCGCCAGGGACGAGCAGTACTTC.

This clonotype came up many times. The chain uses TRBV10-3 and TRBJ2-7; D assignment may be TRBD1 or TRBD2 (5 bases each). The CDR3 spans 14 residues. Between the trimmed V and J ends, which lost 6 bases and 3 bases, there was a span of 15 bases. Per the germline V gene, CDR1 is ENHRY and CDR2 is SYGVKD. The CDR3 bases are TGTGCCATCAGGCCCGGGACGGGGAACTACGAGCAGTACTTC. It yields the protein CAIRPGTGNYEQYF.

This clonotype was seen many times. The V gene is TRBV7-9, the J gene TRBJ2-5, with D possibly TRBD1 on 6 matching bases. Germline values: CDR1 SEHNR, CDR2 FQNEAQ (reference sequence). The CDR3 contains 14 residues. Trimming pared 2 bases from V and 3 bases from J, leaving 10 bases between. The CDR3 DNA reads TGTGCCAGCAGCTTAACCGGACAGAAAGAGACCCAGTACTTC. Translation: CASSLTGQKETQYF.

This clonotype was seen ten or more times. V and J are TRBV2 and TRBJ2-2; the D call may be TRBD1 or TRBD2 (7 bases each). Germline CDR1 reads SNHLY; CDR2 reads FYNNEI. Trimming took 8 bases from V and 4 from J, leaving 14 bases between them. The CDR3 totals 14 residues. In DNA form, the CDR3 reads TGTGCCAGCGGGAGGGGGCGCAGCACCGGGGAGCTGTTTTTT. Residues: CASGRGRSTGELFF.

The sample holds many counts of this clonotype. CDR3: CASTPKDTQYF. CDR3 bases: TGTGCCAGCACCCCAAAAGATACGCAGTATTTT. The chain employs TRBV7-2 and TRBJ2-3; D is ambiguous. The germline CDR1 and CDR2 sequences are SGHTA and FQGNSA. This CDR3 has 11 residues. V lost 7 bases to trimming and J lost 5 bases, with 7 bases between them.

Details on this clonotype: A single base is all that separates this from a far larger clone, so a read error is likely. CDR3 residues: CASRNPGQSQNEQFF. CDR3 nucleotide sequence: TGTGCCAGCAGAAATCCGGGACAGAGTCAAAACGAGCAGTTCTTC. The chain combines TRBV6-1 with TRBJ2-1, with TRBD1 matching 7 bases. The length of the CDR3 is 15 residues. CDR1 MNHNS and CDR2 SASEGT come from the germline V gene. With 6 bases clipped from V and 10 bases from J, the junction kept 15 bases outside the gene matches.

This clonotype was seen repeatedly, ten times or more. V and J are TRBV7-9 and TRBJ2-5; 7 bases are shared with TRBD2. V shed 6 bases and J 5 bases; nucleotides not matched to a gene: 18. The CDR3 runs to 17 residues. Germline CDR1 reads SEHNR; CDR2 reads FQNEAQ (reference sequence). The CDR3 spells CASRGTFTGGLRETQYF. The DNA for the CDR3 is TGTGCCAGCAGGGGAACATTCACGGGGGGTTTGCGGGAGACCCAGTACTTC.

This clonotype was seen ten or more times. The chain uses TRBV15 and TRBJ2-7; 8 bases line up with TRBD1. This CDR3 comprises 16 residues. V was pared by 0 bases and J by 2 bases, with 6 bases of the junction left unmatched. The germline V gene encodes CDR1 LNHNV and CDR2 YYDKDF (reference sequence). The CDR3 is CATSRDPGQGTYEQYF. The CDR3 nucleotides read TGTGCCACCAGCAGAGATCCCGGACAGGGAACCTACGAGCAGTACTTC.

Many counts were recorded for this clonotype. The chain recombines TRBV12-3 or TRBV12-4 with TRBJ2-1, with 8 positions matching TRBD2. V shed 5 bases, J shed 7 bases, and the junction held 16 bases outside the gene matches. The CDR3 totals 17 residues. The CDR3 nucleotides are TGTGCCAGCAGTCCCATCGGGACTAGACCCGACAAGAATGAGCAGTTCTTC. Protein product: CASSPIGTRPDKNEQFF.

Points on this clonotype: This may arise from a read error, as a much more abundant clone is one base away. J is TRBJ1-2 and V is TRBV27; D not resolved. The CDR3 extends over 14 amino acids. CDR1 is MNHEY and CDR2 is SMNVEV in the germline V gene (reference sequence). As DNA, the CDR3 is TGTGCCGGCAGTTCCTTCCCCCTTGGATATGGCTACACCTTC. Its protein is CAGSSFPLGYGYTF.

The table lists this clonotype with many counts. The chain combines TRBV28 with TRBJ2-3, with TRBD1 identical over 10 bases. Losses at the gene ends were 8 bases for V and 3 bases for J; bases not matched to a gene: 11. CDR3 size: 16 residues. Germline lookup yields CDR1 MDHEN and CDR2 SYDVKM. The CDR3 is CASPRPGQGPTDTQYF. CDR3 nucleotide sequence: TGTGCCAGCCCGCGCCCGGGACAGGGGCCGACAGATACGCAGTATTTT.